The clone carrying this T cell receptor (beta chain) was picked up many times. This sample is drawn from a study of T-cell reconstitution after alpha-beta-depleted transplantation in children. Unique molecular identifiers featured in how the TCRbeta library was prepared. TCRdb analysed the PCR reads with MiXCR anew, one entry per CDR3 protein. The data show some 490,000 distinct CDR3 sequences, with around 12% seen just once and under 7% held by the top ten. Sequenced material: PBMCs from the stem cell graft donor, taken from the stem cell graft. The TCR was taken from a human donor who donated a stem cell graft to a child with combined immunodeficiency.

In DNA form, the CDR3 reads TGTGCCAGCAGTTTTCGGGCAGGGGGAAACAATGAGCAGTTCTTC. This translates into CASSFRAGGNNEQFF. The rearrangement uses TRBV12-3 or TRBV12-4 and TRBJ2-1; 7 positions match TRBD1. CDR3 length: 15 amino acids. V lost 3 bases to trimming and J lost 5 bases; unmatched junction nucleotides: 7.